These T cell receptor beta chains were read from a single sample in a study of cytomegalovirus exposure and HLA in healthy donors. Sequencing used immunoSEQ multiplex PCR; TCRdb keeps in-frame clones, though not all of them. The table shows about 170,000 clones, with under 80% occurring only once. The sequenced material came from PBMCs. These receptors all come from a man aged 40-49 years in good health and CMV-seronegative. Both conserved end residues are trimmed from each CDR3.

v_call cdr3_aa
TRBV6-5 ASSTDSYTEAF
TRBV7-9 ASSPGQANTGELF
TRBV18 ASSPLGTGPYEQY
TRBV6-5 ASSSDRGASNEQF
TRBV11-2 ASSSQRGAETQY
TRBV19 ASRDATRDTGELF
TRBV7-2 ASSSGQGITEAF
TRBV5-6 ASSPRVRGRYGYT
TRBV23-1 ASSQHPLRQGRSTDTQY
TRBV28 ASSLLGASYEQY
TRBV7-2 ASSLAAGRGLHEQF
TRBV5-4 ASSMVAGGGSDTQY
TRBV18 ASSPTASYEQY
TRBV28 ASSYRTGTTRQPQH
TRBV29-1 SVEEAQGLAGSSYNEQF
TRBV25-1 ASSEIAGVTGELF
TRBV6-6 ASTEGLAGREQY
TRBV5-4 ASSLPGPPGRSNIQY
TRBV7-9 ASSPLKPRGTYEQY
TRBV6-5 ASSYSVAGDTEAF
TRBV18 ASSPTGVPYEQY
TRBV19 ASSVTPNTEAF
TRBV7-5 ARSPRAPGQNNSPLH
TRBV9 ASSVGEGHTAHEQY
TRBV2 ASTPEGTYEQY
TRBV2 ASSPGLAGVSQY
TRBV9 ASSVTSGTLTDTQY
TRBV18 ASSSALDRNTEAF
TRBV10-3 AISEVQMNTEAF
TRBV2 ASSVRPRGNLH
TRBV4-3 ASSDPRHEQF